This TCR beta chain is from a study of blood T cell repertoires in COVID-19. About the research overall: Sources were T cells, B-cell-depleted T cells, or PBMCs; the material itself was cDNA or gDNA.

The assay was immunoSEQ multiplex PCR, and TCRdb's table has in-frame clones only and misses some. This table holds 200,000 to 300,000 clones, around 81% found once. V gave up 4 bases and J gave up 1 base, with 10 bases separating them. The germline V gene encodes CDR1 SQVTM and CDR2 ANQGSEA. This CDR3 is built from 13 residues. Sequenced: peripheral blood. The source of this sequence is a woman aged 60-75 years with active or convalescent COVID-19. The gene calls are TRBV29-1 and TRBJ1-2, with D possibly being TRBD1 (6 bases). The DNA of the CDR3 is TGCAGCGTTGTGACAGGAGATAACTATGGCTACACCTTC. Amino acids: CSVVTGDNYGYTF.